This entry describes one T cell receptor beta chain. Its antigen is undetermined. This sample stems from a study of response to subunit inactivated influenza vaccine. The study's findings and limits: Every seasonal influenza vaccination brings in few new T cells, the authors suggested.

One entry per CDR3 protein results from TCRdb running MiXCR on the RT-PCR reads. The data hold roughly 630,000 distinct CDR3 sequences, with 14% observed a single time. The CDR3 is 13 amino acids. Trimming left V 8 bases short and J 2 bases short, with 16 bases between. Germline V CDR1 and CDR2: DFQATT, SNEGSKA (reference sequence). The chain couples TRBV20-1 to TRBJ2-7; perhaps TRBD1 as D (6 bases). Sequenced material: PBMCs from blood, taken approximately 15 days before vaccination. This receptor was identified in a man aged 50-60 years who received an inactivated influenza vaccine. The CDR3 reads CSFRGTAAYEQYF. In DNA form, the CDR3 reads TGCAGTTTTAGGGGGACCGCAGCCTACGAGCAGTACTTC.